Listed here is a single TCR beta chain. In the original analysis: Amplification from reference gene primers served as the basis for estimated nucleated cell counts. The data were produced by immunoSEQ multiplex PCR, yet TCRdb's version contains in-frame clones alone and is incomplete. That table is the source of V, J and clone size, and D and trimming were worked out from the DNA. The sample has 200,000 to 250,000 clones; about 88% are singletons. Trimming took off 3 bases at V and 1 base at J, with 14 bases between the two ends. The CDR3 contains 16 residues. Germline CDR1 is SGHTS and CDR2 is YDEGEE. This entry comes from a study of blood T cell repertoires in COVID-19. Turning to the study itself: COVID-19 samples collected from the United States, Italy and Spain covered acute and convalescent phases. T cells, B-cell-depleted T cells, or PBMCs supplied cDNA or gDNA.

J is TRBJ1-5 and V is TRBV5-8; weak D call: TRBD1 (5 bases). Sequencing used peripheral blood. The sequence came from a man in his 60s with acute or convalescent COVID-19. As DNA, the CDR3 is TGTGCCAGCAGCTACGCGGGATGGGGGAGCAATCAGCCCCAGCATTTT. This codes for CASSYAGWGSNQPQHF.